Listed here are 10 T cell receptor beta chains from one sample, sequenced in a study of T cell changes during pregnancy in multiple sclerosis. Assay used: immunoSEQ multiplex PCR; TCRdb lists only in-frame clones, some missing. The sample lists approximately 88,000 clones, approximately 92% occurring once. Sample: peripheral blood, taken in the first trimester of pregnancy. The receptors here all came from a female donor with multiple sclerosis, enrolled in a pregnancy study.

V and J are TRBV15 and TRBJ2-3; weak D call: TRBD1 (6 bases). The CDR3 is 16 amino acids. Germline V gene sequence: CDR1 LNHNV, CDR2 YYDKDF (reference sequence). Trimming took 5 bases from V and 0 from J, leaving 15 bases between them. DNA of the CDR3: TGTGCCACCAGCGGCCCGGGACACCATAGCACAGATACGCAGTATTTT. The encoded protein is CATSGPGHHSTDTQYF. The whole variable domain, filled in from reference TRBV15 and TRBJ2-3, reads DAMVIQNPRYQVTQFGKPVTLSCSQTLNHNVMYWYQQKSSQAPKLLFHYYDKDFNNEADTPDNFQSRRPNTSFCFLDIRSPGLGDTAMYLCATSGPGHHSTDTQYFGPGTRLTVL.

The count of this clone is one. The V gene is TRBV6-6, the J gene TRBJ1-1, with D possibly TRBD1 on 5 matching bases. CDR1 MNHNY and CDR2 SVGAGI come from the germline V gene (reference sequence). The germline V and J ends were trimmed by 1 base and 6 bases, with 6 bases remaining between them. This CDR3 is 12 amino acids long. The CDR3 sequence is CASSYLQAEAFF. In DNA, the CDR3 is TGTGCCAGCAGTTACTTACAGGCTGAAGCTTTCTTT.

The rearrangement joins TRBV9 to TRBJ1-5, with D possibly matching TRBD1 (6 bases). This CDR3 region has 15 residues. CDR1 is SGDLS, CDR2 YYNGEE, per germline. V dropped 3 bases and J dropped 4 bases, with 14 bases sitting between them. CDR3 sequence reads: CASSGSSRGNQPQHF. In DNA form, the CDR3 reads TGTGCCAGCAGCGGCTCCTCCAGGGGAAATCAGCCCCAGCATTTT.

J is TRBJ1-4 and V is TRBV14; the D gene is possibly TRBD1 (6 bases). This CDR3 is 18 amino acids long. Germline CDR1 is SGHDN and CDR2 is FVKESK. V lost 6 bases and J 4 bases, leaving 24 bases between the germline ends. CDR3 in DNA: TGTGCCAGCAGTCACAAACCGTTGGACAGCCTAGATAATGAAAAACTGTTTTTT. Translating it yields CASSHKPLDSLDNEKLFF.

V and J are TRBV7-9 and TRBJ1-1, with D tentatively TRBD1 (6 bases). CDR1 SEHNR and CDR2 FQNEAQ come from the germline V gene (reference sequence). CDR3 length: 15 residues. The V gene lost 3 bases and the J gene lost 1 base, with 12 bases spanning the gap. The DNA for the CDR3 is TGTGCCAGCAGCTTTAACAGGGCGACGAACACTGAAGCTTTCTTT. It encodes CASSFNRATNTEAFF.

The V call is TRBV29-1, the J call TRBJ2-7, with TRBD2 identical over 13 bases. Losses at the gene ends were 6 bases for V and 0 bases for J; bases not matched to a gene: 14. This CDR3 has 18 residues. CDR1 and CDR2 (germline): SQVTM, ANQGSEA. The CDR3 DNA is TGCAGCGTAGGACCGGGACTAGCGGGGCTTAGAAGCTCCTACGAGCAGTACTTC. Translated, it gives CSVGPGLAGLRSSYEQYF.

CDR3: CASSLWTGSEYGYTF. DNA of the CDR3: TGTGCCAGCAGTTTATGGACAGGGTCGGAGTATGGCTACACCTTC. The J gene is TRBJ1-2, the V gene TRBV27, with 8 nucleotides matching TRBD1. The CDR3 spans 15 residues. J was trimmed by 5 bases and V by 1 base; bases with no gene match: 6. Germline V gene data show CDR1 as MNHEY and CDR2 as SMNVEV (reference sequence).

A remark on this clone: The identical CDR3 is also encoded by other nucleotide sequences in the sample. The rearrangement links TRBV2 to TRBJ2-3, with D possibly matching TRBD2 (6 bases). Germline V gene data show CDR1 as SNHLY and CDR2 as FYNNEI. V lost 6 bases and J 6 bases, leaving 19 bases between the germline ends. This CDR3 region has 15 residues. The CDR3, as DNA: TGTGCCAGCAGCGTGCCTAGCGCCCTAGGGGATACGCAGTATTTT. Its protein product is CASSVPSALGDTQYF.

DNA for the CDR3: TGTGCCAGCAGCGACGACAGGGTTACTAACACTGAAGCTTTCTTT. It is translated as CASSDDRVTNTEAFF. This chain links TRBV7-6 with TRBJ1-1; 7 nucleotides match TRBD1. CDR3 length: 15 residues. J gave up 2 bases and V 5 bases, and 8 bases lay outside the gene matches. Germline CDR1 and CDR2: SGHVS and FNYEAQ.

This clone showed up just a few times. The CDR3 sequence is CASSQDLRDYTF. The CDR3 DNA is TGCGCCAGCAGCCAAGATCTCCGAGACTACACCTTC. The chain recombines TRBV4-1 with TRBJ1-2; no reliable D call. Germline lookup yields CDR1 MGHRA and CDR2 YSYEKL. V shed 0 bases and J shed 10 bases, with 9 bases lying between them. The CDR3 consists of 12 residues.